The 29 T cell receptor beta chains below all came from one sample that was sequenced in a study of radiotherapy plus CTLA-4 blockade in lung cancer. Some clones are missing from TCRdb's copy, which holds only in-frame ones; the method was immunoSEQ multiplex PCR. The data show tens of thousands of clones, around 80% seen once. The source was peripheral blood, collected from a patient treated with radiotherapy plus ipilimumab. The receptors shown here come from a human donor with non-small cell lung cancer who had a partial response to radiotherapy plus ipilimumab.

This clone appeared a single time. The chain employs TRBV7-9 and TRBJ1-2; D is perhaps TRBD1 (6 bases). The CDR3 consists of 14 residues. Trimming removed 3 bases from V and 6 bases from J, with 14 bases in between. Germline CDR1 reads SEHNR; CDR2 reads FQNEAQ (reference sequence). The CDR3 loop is CASSFSDRTDGYTF. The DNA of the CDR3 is TGTGCCAGCAGCTTTTCCGACAGGACTGATGGCTACACCTTC.

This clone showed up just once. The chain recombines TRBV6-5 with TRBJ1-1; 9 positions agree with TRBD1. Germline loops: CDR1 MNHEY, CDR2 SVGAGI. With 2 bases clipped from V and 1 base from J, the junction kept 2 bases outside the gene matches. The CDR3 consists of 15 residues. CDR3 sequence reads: CASSYTDRGNTEAFF. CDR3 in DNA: TGTGCCAGCAGTTACACGGACAGGGGGAACACTGAAGCTTTCTTT.

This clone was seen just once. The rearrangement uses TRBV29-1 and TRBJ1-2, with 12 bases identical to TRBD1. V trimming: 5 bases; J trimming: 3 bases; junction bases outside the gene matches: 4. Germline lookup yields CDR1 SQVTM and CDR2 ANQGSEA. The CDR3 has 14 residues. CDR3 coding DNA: TGCAGCGTTCGGGACAGGGGGCTCGACTATGGCTACACCTTC. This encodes CSVRDRGLDYGYTF.

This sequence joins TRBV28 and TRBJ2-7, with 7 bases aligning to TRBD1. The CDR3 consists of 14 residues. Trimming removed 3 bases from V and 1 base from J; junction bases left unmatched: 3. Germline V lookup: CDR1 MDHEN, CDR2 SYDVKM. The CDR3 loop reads CASSFGTVSYEQYF. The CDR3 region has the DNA TGTGCCAGCAGTTTTGGGACAGTTTCCTACGAGCAGTACTTC.

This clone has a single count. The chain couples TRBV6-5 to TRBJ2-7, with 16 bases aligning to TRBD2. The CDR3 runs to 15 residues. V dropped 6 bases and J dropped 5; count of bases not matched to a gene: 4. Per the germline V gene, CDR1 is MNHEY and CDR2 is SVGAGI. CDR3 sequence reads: CASRKGLAGGNEQYF. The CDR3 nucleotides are TGTGCCAGCAGGAAGGGACTAGCGGGGGGGAACGAGCAGTACTTC.

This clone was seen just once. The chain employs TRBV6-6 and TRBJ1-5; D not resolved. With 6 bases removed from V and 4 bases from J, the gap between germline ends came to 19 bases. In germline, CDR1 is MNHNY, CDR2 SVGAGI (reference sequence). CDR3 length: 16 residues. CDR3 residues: CASSPLGGATNQPQHF. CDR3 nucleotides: TGTGCCAGCAGCCCCCTAGGAGGAGCTACAAATCAGCCCCAGCATTTT.

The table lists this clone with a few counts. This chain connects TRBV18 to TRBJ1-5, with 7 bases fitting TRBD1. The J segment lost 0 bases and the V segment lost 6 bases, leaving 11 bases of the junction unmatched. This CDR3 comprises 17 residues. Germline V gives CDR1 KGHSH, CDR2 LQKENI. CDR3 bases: TGTGCCAGCTCGGACAGGCCAGCTCTTTATAGCAATCAGCCCCAGCATTTT. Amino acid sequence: CASSDRPALYSNQPQHF. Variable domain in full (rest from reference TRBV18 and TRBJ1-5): NAGVMQNPRHLVRRRGQEARLRCSPMKGHSHVYWYRQLPEEGLKFMVYLQKENIIDESGMPKERFSAEFPKEGPSILRIQQVVRGDSAAYFCASSDRPALYSNQPQHFGDGTRLSIL.

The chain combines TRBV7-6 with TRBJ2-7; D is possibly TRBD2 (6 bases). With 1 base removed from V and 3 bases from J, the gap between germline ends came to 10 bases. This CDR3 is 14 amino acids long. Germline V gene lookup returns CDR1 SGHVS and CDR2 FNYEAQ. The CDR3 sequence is CASSLGAGNYEQYF. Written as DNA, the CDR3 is TGTGCCAGCAGCTTAGGGGCGGGAAACTACGAGCAGTACTTC.

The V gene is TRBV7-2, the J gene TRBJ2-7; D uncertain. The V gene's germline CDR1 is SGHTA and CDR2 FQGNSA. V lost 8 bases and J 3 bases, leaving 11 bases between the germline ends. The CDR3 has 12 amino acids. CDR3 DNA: TGTGCCAGCGGCGGCCTACTCTACGAGCAGTACTTC. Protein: CASGGLLYEQYF.

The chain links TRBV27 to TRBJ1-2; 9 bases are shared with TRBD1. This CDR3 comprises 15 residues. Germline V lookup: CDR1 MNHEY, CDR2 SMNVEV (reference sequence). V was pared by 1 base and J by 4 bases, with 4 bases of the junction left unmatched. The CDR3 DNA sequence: TGTGCCAGCAGTTTATTCGGGACAGGGCCCTATGGCTACACCTTC. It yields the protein CASSLFGTGPYGYTF.

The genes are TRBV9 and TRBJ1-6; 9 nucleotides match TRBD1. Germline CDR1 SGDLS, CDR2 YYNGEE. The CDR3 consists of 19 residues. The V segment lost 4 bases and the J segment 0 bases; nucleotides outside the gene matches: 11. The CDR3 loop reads CASSLQEQGAGSYNSPLHF. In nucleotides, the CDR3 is TGTGCCAGCAGCCTCCAGGAACAGGGGGCAGGCTCCTATAATTCACCCCTCCACTTT.

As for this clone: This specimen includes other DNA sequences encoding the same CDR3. This chain's CDR3 is CASSSPITDTQYF. Written as DNA, the CDR3 is TGTGCCAGCAGTTCCCCTATCACAGATACGCAGTATTTT. The genes are TRBV6-5 and TRBJ2-3; D gene unclear. Trimming left V 4 bases short and J 2 bases short, with 7 bases between. The CDR3 length is 13 residues. Germline V gives CDR1 MNHEY, CDR2 SVGAGI.

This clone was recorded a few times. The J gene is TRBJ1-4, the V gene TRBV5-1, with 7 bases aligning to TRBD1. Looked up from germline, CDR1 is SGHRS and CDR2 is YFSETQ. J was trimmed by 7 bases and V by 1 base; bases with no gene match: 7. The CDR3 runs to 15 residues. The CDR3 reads CASSLRGQRVEKLFF. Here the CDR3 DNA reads TGCGCCAGCAGCTTGAGGGGACAGCGGGTTGAAAAACTGTTTTTT.

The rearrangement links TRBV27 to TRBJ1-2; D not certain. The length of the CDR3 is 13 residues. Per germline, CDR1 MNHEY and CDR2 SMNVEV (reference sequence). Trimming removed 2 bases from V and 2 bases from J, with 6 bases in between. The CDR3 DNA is TGTGCCAGCAGTTTAAACGGGAACTATGGCTACACCTTC. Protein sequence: CASSLNGNYGYTF.

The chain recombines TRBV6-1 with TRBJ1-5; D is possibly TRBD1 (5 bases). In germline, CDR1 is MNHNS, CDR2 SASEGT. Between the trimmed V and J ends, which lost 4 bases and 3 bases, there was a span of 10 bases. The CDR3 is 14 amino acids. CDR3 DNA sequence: TGTGCCAGCAGTGTCGGGGGGTCCAATCAGCCCCAGCATTTT. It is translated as CASSVGGSNQPQHF.

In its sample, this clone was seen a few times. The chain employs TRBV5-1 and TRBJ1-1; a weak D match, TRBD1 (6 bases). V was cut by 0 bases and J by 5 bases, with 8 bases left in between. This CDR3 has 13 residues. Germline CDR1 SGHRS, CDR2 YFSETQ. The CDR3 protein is CASSLGTGTEAFF. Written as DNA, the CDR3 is TGCGCCAGCAGCTTGGGAACAGGGACTGAAGCTTTCTTT.

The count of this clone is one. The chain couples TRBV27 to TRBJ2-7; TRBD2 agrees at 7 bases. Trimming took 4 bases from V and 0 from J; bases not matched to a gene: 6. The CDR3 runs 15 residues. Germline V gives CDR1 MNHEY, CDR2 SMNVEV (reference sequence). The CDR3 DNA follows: TGTGCCAGCAGTTCAGAAGCGGGGCGCTCCTACGAGCAGTACTTC. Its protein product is CASSSEAGRSYEQYF.

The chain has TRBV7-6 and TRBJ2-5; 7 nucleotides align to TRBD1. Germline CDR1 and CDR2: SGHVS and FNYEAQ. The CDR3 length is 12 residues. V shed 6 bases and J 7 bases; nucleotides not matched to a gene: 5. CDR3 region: CASSRQGVTQYF. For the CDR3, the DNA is TGTGCCAGCAGTAGACAGGGTGTGACCCAGTACTTC. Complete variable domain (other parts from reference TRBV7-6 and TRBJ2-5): GAGVSQSPRYKVTKRGQDVALRCDPISGHVSLYWYRQALGQGPEFLTYFNYEAQQDKSGLPNDRFSAERPEGSISTLTIQRTEQRDSAMYRCASSRQGVTQYFGPGTRLLVL.

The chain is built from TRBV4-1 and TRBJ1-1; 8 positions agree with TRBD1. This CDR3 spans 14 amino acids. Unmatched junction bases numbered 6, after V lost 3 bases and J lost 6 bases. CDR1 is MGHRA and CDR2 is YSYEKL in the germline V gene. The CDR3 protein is CASSHETQGAEAFF. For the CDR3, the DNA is TGCGCCAGCAGCCACGAAACACAGGGGGCTGAAGCTTTCTTT.

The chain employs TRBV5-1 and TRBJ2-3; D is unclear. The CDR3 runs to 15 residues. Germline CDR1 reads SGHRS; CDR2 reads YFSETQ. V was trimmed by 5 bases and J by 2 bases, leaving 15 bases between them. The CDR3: CASSPPVGSTDTQYF. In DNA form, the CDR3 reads TGCGCCAGCAGTCCCCCCGTTGGCTCCACAGATACGCAGTATTTT.

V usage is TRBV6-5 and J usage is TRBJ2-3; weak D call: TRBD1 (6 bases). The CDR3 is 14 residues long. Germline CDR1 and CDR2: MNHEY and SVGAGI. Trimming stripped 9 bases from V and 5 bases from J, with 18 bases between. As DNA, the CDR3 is TGTGCCAGTGGGGGCTCCTCAAGGGGAGATACGCAGTATTTT. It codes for CASGGSSRGDTQYF.

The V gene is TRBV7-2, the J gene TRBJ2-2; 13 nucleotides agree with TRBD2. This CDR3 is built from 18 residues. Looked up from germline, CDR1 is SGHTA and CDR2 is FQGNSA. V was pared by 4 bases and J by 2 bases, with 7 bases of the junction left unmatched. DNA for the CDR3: TGTGCCAGCAGCTCTCGACTAGCGGGGGGCCCTAACACCGGGGAGCTGTTTTTT. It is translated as CASSSRLAGGPNTGELFF. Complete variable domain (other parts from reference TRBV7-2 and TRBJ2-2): GAGVSQSPSNKVTEKGKDVELRCDPISGHTALYWYRQSLGQGLEFLIYFQGNSAPDKSGLPSDRFSAERTGGSVSTLTIQRTQQEDSAVYLCASSSRLAGGPNTGELFFGEGSRLTVL.

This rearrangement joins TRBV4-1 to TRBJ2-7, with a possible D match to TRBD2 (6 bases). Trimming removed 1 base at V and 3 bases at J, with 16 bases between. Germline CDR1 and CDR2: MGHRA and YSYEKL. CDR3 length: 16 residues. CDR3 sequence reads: CASSQGDWEAGYEQYF. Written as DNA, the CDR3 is TGCGCCAGCAGCCAAGGGGACTGGGAAGCGGGCTACGAGCAGTACTTC.

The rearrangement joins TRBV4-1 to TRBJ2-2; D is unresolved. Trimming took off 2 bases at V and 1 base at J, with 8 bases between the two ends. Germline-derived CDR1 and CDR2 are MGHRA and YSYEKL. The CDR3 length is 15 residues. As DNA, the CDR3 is TGCGCCAGCAGCCAAAAACCGGGGAACACCGGGGAGCTGTTTTTT. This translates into CASSQKPGNTGELFF.

The CDR3 protein is CASTVRSYNSPLHF. In DNA, the CDR3 is TGTGCCAGCACTGTCCGCTCCTATAATTCACCCCTCCACTTT. V gene TRBV6-5 combines with J gene TRBJ1-6; D is unclear. This CDR3 is built from 14 residues. Looked up from germline, CDR1 is MNHEY and CDR2 is SVGAGI. V lost 7 bases, J lost 0 bases, and 7 bases lay in between.

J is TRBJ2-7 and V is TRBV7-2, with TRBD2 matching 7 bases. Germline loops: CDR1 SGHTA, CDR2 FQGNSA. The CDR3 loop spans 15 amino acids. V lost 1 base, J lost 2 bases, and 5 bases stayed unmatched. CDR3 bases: TGTGCCAGCAGCTTAGACTGGCGGGGGACCTACGAGCAGTACTTC. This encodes CASSLDWRGTYEQYF.

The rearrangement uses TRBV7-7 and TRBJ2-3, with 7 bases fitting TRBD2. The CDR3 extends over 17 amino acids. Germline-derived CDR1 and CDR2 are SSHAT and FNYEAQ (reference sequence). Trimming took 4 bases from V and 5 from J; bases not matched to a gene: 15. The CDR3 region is CASSSGRSGDGEDTQYF. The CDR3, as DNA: TGTGCCAGCAGCTCCGGAAGGAGCGGGGACGGGGAAGATACGCAGTATTTT.

CDR3 sequence (DNA): TGCGCCAGCAGCTTGACAGGGGGCAGGGATGAGCAGTTCTTC. Translation gives CASSLTGGRDEQFF. The chain couples TRBV5-1 to TRBJ2-1; TRBD1 agrees at 9 bases. CDR3 length: 14 amino acids. V trimming: 1 base; J trimming: 8 bases; junction bases outside the gene matches: 4. Germline CDR1 SGHRS, CDR2 YFSETQ.

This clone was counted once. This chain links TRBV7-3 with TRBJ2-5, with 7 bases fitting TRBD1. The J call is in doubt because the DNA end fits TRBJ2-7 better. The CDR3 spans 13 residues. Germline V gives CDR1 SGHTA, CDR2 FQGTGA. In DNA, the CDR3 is TGTGCCAGCAGCCTTGGGACAGAGGGCGAGCAGTACTTC. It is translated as CASSLGTEGEQYF.